These 25 T cell receptor beta chains share one sample of origin, sequenced in a study of vaccination and CD4 T cells after COVID-19. Treatment in this sample: 10-day PBMC culture with coronavirus spike peptide pools or control peptides (ViraFEST assay). Antigens of these TCRs are unknown. An Oncomine TCR Beta short-read assay was used to sequence the DNA from cultured CD4+ T cells. One entry per CDR3 protein, called by TCRdb with MiXCR from the PCR reads. The data contain roughly 12,000 distinct CDR3 sequences, over 65% of them singletons. The sample comprised CD4+ T cells from blood, cultured in vitro. These TCRs come from a human donor who had recovered from COVID-19.

This clonotype has only a few counts. V usage is TRBV29-1 and J usage is TRBJ1-2, with a possible D match to TRBD1 (6 bases). The CDR3 is made up of 12 amino acids. Trimming removed 2 bases from V and 6 bases from J, with 10 bases in between. Germline-derived CDR1 and CDR2 are SQVTM and ANQGSEA. Written as DNA, the CDR3 is TGCAGCGTTGAACAGGGGTGGGATGGCTACACCTTC. It translates to CSVEQGWDGYTF.

The chain uses TRBV27 and TRBJ1-6; D perhaps matches TRBD1 (6 bases). V was trimmed by 7 bases and J by 7 bases, leaving 20 bases between them. The CDR3 loop spans 16 amino acids. Germline CDR1 MNHEY, CDR2 SMNVEV (reference sequence). Written as DNA, the CDR3 is TGTGCCAGCAACAAAGGCCGGGGGGCACTGAATTCACCCCTCCACTTT. Translation: CASNKGRGALNSPLHF.

The chain couples TRBV20-1 to TRBJ1-6, with a possible D match to TRBD1 (5 bases). Looked up from germline, CDR1 is DFQATT and CDR2 is SNEGSKA (reference sequence). CDR3 length: 18 amino acids. Trimming pared 2 bases from V and 5 bases from J, leaving 22 bases between. The CDR3 here is CSARSRGQGVRDNSPLHF. The DNA for the CDR3 is TGCAGTGCTAGATCCCGAGGTCAGGGCGTCAGGGATAATTCACCCCTCCACTTT.

V gene TRBV6-1 combines with J gene TRBJ2-2, with TRBD2 matching 9 bases. In germline, CDR1 is MNHNS, CDR2 SASEGT. The V and J ends lost 6 bases and 3 bases, in that order; junction bases with no gene match: 5. This CDR3 region has 15 residues. The CDR3 DNA sequence: TGTGCCAGCAGCGGGACTAGCAGATACACCGGGGAGCTGTTTTTT. This translates into CASSGTSRYTGELFF.

CDR3 amino acids: CASRSAGTESHNQPQHF. Written as DNA, the CDR3 is TGTGCCAGCAGGTCTGCAGGGACAGAGAGCCACAATCAGCCCCAGCATTTT. The chain recombines TRBV28 with TRBJ1-5; 7 nucleotides align to TRBD1. The germline V gene has CDR1 MDHEN and CDR2 SYDVKM. The V segment lost 6 bases and the J segment 3 bases; nucleotides outside the gene matches: 14. CDR3 length: 17 amino acids.

The chain is built from TRBV7-2 and TRBJ2-1; TRBD2 aligns across 8 bases. V lost 5 bases to trimming and J lost 2 bases; unmatched junction nucleotides: 8. The V gene's germline CDR1 is SGHTA and CDR2 FQGNSA. CDR3 size: 16 residues. The CDR3 loop reads CASSRDLSGTYNEQFF. Here the CDR3 DNA reads TGTGCCAGCAGCCGAGACCTTAGCGGGACCTACAATGAGCAGTTCTTC.

J is TRBJ2-5 and V is TRBV7-2; no clear D. V was cut by 8 bases and J by 5 bases, with 9 bases left in between. Germline CDR1 and CDR2: SGHTA and FQGNSA. CDR3 size: 11 residues. The CDR3 here is CASRLWETQYF. The CDR3 DNA is TGTGCCAGCCGCCTATGGGAGACCCAGTACTTC.

V usage is TRBV7-2 and J usage is TRBJ1-2; the D is unclear. Trimming took 1 base from V and 4 from J, leaving 10 bases between them. This CDR3 is 14 amino acids long. Per germline, CDR1 SGHTA and CDR2 FQGNSA. The CDR3, as DNA: TGTGCCAGCAGCTTAGATACAGTTTTCTATGGCTACACCTTC. The encoded protein is CASSLDTVFYGYTF.

This clonotype was recorded once. The chain has TRBV20-1 and TRBJ2-1; D remains ambiguous. The V gene lost 3 bases and the J gene lost 5 bases, with 8 bases spanning the gap. Germline V lookup: CDR1 DFQATT, CDR2 SNEGSKA (reference sequence). The CDR3 is 12 residues long. CDR3 residues: CSASVSDNEQFF. CDR3 nucleotide sequence: TGCAGTGCTAGCGTCTCTGACAATGAGCAGTTCTTC.

The V call is TRBV20-1, the J call TRBJ1-4; tentatively, D is TRBD1 (6 bases). The CDR3 is made up of 14 amino acids. V lost 3 bases and J lost 4, with 12 bases in between. Germline CDR1 and CDR2: DFQATT and SNEGSKA (reference sequence). In DNA, the CDR3 is TGCAGTGCTAGTGGGCCCAGGGGTAATGAAAAACTGTTTTTT. Translating it yields CSASGPRGNEKLFF.

The chain uses TRBV20-1 and TRBJ2-1, with 7 bases that match TRBD1. The CDR3 runs to 17 residues. V lost 6 bases, J lost 0 bases, and 14 bases stayed unmatched. Germline V gene data show CDR1 as DFQATT and CDR2 as SNEGSKA (reference sequence). The CDR3 region has the DNA TGCAGTGCCTCCGGGACAGCCCTTAAGAGCTCCTACAATGAGCAGTTCTTC. It encodes CSASGTALKSSYNEQFF.

This clonotype was seen more than once but under ten times. V is TRBV20-1 and J is TRBJ1-5; tentative D call: TRBD1 (5 bases). Trimming left V 6 bases short and J 1 base short, with 19 bases between. The CDR3 has 16 amino acids. Looked up from germline, CDR1 is DFQATT and CDR2 is SNEGSKA (reference sequence). The CDR3 sequence is CSASSGSGGSNQPQHF. For the CDR3, the DNA is TGCAGTGCCTCCAGTGGATCGGGGGGGAGCAATCAGCCCCAGCATTTT.

This rearrangement joins TRBV6-2 or TRBV6-3 to TRBJ2-5; the D gene could be TRBD1 or TRBD2 (5 bases each). The CDR3 contains 15 residues. Germline V gene lookup returns CDR1 MNHEY and CDR2 SVGEGT. The V end lost 5 bases, the J end lost 0 bases, and 13 bases lay between the germline ends. DNA of the CDR3: TGTGCCAGCAGTCCCCTGGGGACGGACCAAGAGACCCAGTACTTC. This sequence encodes CASSPLGTDQETQYF.

V and J are TRBV6-1 and TRBJ1-1, with D perhaps TRBD1 (5 bases). The length of the CDR3 is 8 residues. Germline V lookup: CDR1 MNHNS, CDR2 SASEGT. The CDR3: CHRTEAFF. The CDR3 nucleotides read TGTCACCGGACAGAAGCTTTCTTT.

The V and J genes are TRBV6-5 and TRBJ2-7; D uncertain. Trimming pared 4 bases from V and 12 bases from J, leaving 16 bases between. The CDR3 is 12 residues long. Germline V gives CDR1 MNHEY, CDR2 SVGAGI. CDR3 DNA sequence: TGTGCCAGCAGTTGGGTCAGCAGCCGGATGTACTTC. It codes for CASSWVSSRMYF.

This chain connects TRBV27 to TRBJ1-2, with 7 nucleotides matching TRBD1. Germline CDR1 and CDR2: MNHEY and SMNVEV (reference sequence). V lost 7 bases, J lost 3 bases, and 5 bases stayed unmatched. This CDR3 is built from 13 residues. CDR3 protein: CASTRGTDYGYTF. CDR3 coding DNA: TGTGCCAGCACCCGCGGGACAGACTATGGCTACACCTTC.

The V gene is TRBV10-3, the J gene TRBJ2-1; maybe TRBD2 (5 bases). The germline gives CDR1 ENHRY, CDR2 SYGVKD. V gave up 11 bases and J gave up 0 bases, with 11 bases separating them. This CDR3 comprises 13 residues. The CDR3 protein is CAAQGSSYNEQFF. The CDR3 nucleotides read TGTGCCGCTCAAGGGAGCTCCTACAATGAGCAGTTCTTC.

In its sample, this clonotype was seen a few times. The chain employs TRBV20-1 and TRBJ2-5, with 9 bases identical to TRBD2. The germline V gene has CDR1 DFQATT and CDR2 SNEGSKA (reference sequence). The CDR3 runs to 13 residues. V trimming: 3 bases; J trimming: 5 bases; junction bases outside the gene matches: 4. CDR3: CSARKAGGETQYF. The CDR3 region has the DNA TGCAGTGCTAGGAAAGCGGGAGGTGAGACCCAGTACTTC.

This clonotype was seen more than once but under ten times. This rearrangement joins TRBV10-1 to TRBJ2-7; TRBD2 matches at 7 bases. The CDR3 consists of 14 residues. Trimming at V came to 9 bases and at J to 3 bases, leaving 11 bases not matched to a gene. CDR1 is WNHNN, CDR2 SYGVQD, per germline (reference sequence). Here the CDR3 DNA reads TGCGCCAGACGAGAGCGGGAACTACGCTACGAGCAGTACTTC. Translated, it gives CARRERELRYEQYF.

CDR3 DNA sequence: TGTGCCAGCAGGCCTTCCGGGGGGTCAGATACGCAGTATTTT. Its protein product is CASRPSGGSDTQYF. The chain combines TRBV6-1 with TRBJ2-3; 7 bases are shared with TRBD2. Germline loops: CDR1 MNHNS, CDR2 SASEGT. With V trimmed by 6 bases and J by 4 bases, 7 bases remained unmatched. CDR3 length equals 14 residues.

This clonotype was detected only a few times. The chain combines TRBV7-2 with TRBJ2-2; D remains unclear. This CDR3 has 13 residues. The germline V gene encodes CDR1 SGHTA and CDR2 FQGNSA. Trimming took 5 bases from V and 2 from J, leaving 6 bases between them. As DNA, the CDR3 is TGTGCCAGCAGCCCCTATAACACCGGGGAGCTGTTTTTT. It specifies CASSPYNTGELFF.

This chain joins TRBV25-1 and TRBJ1-5; D might be TRBD1 (6 bases). V gave up 7 bases and J gave up 4 bases, with 14 bases separating them. Germline CDR1 is MGHDK and CDR2 is SYGVNS. The CDR3 extends over 14 amino acids. In nucleotides, the CDR3 is TGTGCCAGCAATGGGGACAAAGGTAATCAGCCCCAGCATTTT. The encoded protein is CASNGDKGNQPQHF.

The chain couples TRBV14 to TRBJ2-5; D may be TRBD1 or TRBD2 (5 bases each). CDR3 length: 13 amino acids. The V gene lost 2 bases and the J gene lost 7 bases, with 11 bases spanning the gap. In germline, CDR1 is SGHDN, CDR2 FVKESK. This CDR3 is CASSQTGTTTQYF. CDR3 DNA sequence: TGTGCCAGCAGCCAAACCGGGACGACGACCCAGTACTTC.

As DNA, the CDR3 is TGCAGTGCTCCTCACAGGGTCGGAGGCACTGAAGCTTTCTTT. It is translated as CSAPHRVGGTEAFF. The chain joins TRBV20-1 to TRBJ1-1; perhaps TRBD1 as D (6 bases). With 5 bases removed from V and 4 bases from J, the gap between germline ends came to 17 bases. CDR3 length equals 14 residues. Germline V gene sequence: CDR1 DFQATT, CDR2 SNEGSKA (reference sequence).

The V gene is TRBV20-1, the J gene TRBJ2-1; a possible D gene is TRBD2 (5 bases). Germline V lookup: CDR1 DFQATT, CDR2 SNEGSKA (reference sequence). This CDR3 spans 12 amino acids. Trimming stripped 6 bases from V and 6 bases from J, with 12 bases between. For the CDR3, the DNA is TGCAGTGCGGGAAAAGAGGGCAATGAGCAGTTCTTC. Translated: CSAGKEGNEQFF.